The 5 T cell receptor beta chains reported below all come from one sample, sequenced in a study of cytomegalovirus exposure and HLA in healthy donors. The PCR used 60 Vbeta and 13 Jbeta primers. Profiled with immunoSEQ multiplex PCR; TCRdb holds only in-frame clones, not every one. Of some 130,000 clones detected, around 77% appear once; the ten largest clones hold 4.2%. Specimen: PBMCs. The source of these receptors is a male donor in good health and CMV-seropositive.

The gene calls are TRBV5-1 and TRBJ1-4; D might be TRBD1 (5 bases). The CDR3 spans 14 residues. Germline loops: CDR1 SGHRS, CDR2 YFSETQ. Trimming cost V 0 bases and J 8 bases, with 11 bases left between them. CDR3 nucleotides: TGCGCCAGCAGCTTGGAGGGGTTAGGCGAAAAACTGTTTTTT. It translates to CASSLEGLGEKLFF.

V gene TRBV7-9 combines with J gene TRBJ1-5, with TRBD1 as a possible D gene (5 bases). Germline CDR1 is SEHNR and CDR2 is FQNEAQ (reference sequence). The CDR3 runs 13 residues. Between the trimmed V and J ends, which lost 5 bases and 5 bases, there was a span of 10 bases. This chain's CDR3 is CASSPTGDQPQHF. CDR3 nucleotides: TGTGCCAGCAGCCCTACAGGTGATCAGCCCCAGCATTTT.

The CDR3 region is CASSLGTGNYHEQYF. In nucleotides, the CDR3 is TGTGCCAGCAGCTTGGGGACAGGGAATTATCACGAGCAGTACTTC. This chain uses TRBV5-4 with TRBJ2-7, with 8 bases identical to TRBD1. CDR1 and CDR2 from the germline V gene are SGHNT and YYREEE (reference sequence). The V segment lost 0 bases and the J segment 5 bases; nucleotides outside the gene matches: 7. CDR3 length: 15 residues.

This clone was picked up a small number of times. V is TRBV6-4 and J is TRBJ2-4, with D perhaps matching TRBD1 (5 bases). The V end lost 6 bases, the J end lost 5 bases, and 14 bases lay between the germline ends. Germline V gene lookup returns CDR1 MRHNA and CDR2 SNTAGT. The CDR3 has 14 residues. The CDR3 sequence: CASSEGEVENIQYF. In nucleotides, the CDR3 is TGTGCCAGCAGCGAAGGGGAAGTGGAAAACATTCAGTACTTC.

V and J are TRBV6-6 and TRBJ1-5; D uncertain. The germline gives CDR1 MNHNY, CDR2 SVGAGI (reference sequence). There are 13 residues in the CDR3. The ends were cut back, 4 bases at V and 3 bases at J, with 7 bases in the middle. CDR3 DNA sequence: TGTGCCAGCAGTTCCGAGTTCAATCAGCCCCAGCATTTT. Protein product: CASSSEFNQPQHF.